This T cell receptor (beta chain) was identified in a study of cytomegalovirus exposure and HLA in healthy donors. Broader study findings: Cytomegalovirus-associated TCR beta chains were listed, numbering 164. As immune exposure information, only CMV serostatus was available. An ancestry cluster, one associated with Asian ancestry, reportedly showed fewer N-insertions than the approximately 660-donor mean in a later analysis.

The V gene end was trimmed by 4 bases and the J gene end by 7 bases; junction bases not matched to a gene: 4. The CDR3 length is 15 residues. Germline-derived CDR1 and CDR2 are SGHAT and FQNNGV. The PCR used 60 Vbeta and 13 Jbeta primers. The protocol was immunoSEQ multiplex PCR, while the TCRdb copy is restricted to in-frame clones and leaves out a portion. The sample carries about 75,000 clones, 84% recorded once. Of note for this clone: What it recognizes is unknown.

Source material: PBMCs. This clonotype was obtained from a man between 65 and 85 years old in good health and CMV-seropositive. This sequence joins TRBV11-2 and TRBJ2-1, with 13 bases lining up with TRBD2. The DNA for the CDR3 is TGTGCCAGCAGCTCAACTAGCGGGGGGGCAAATGAGCAGTTCTTC. Amino acid sequence: CASSSTSGGANEQFF.